This T cell receptor beta chain appears in the sequencing data of a study of brain T cells in children with intractable seizures. CDR3 length: 20 amino acids. CDR1 and CDR2 from the germline V gene are MNHEY and SMNVEV (reference sequence). After removal of 4 bases from V and 2 bases from J, the junction contained 18 bases not matched to a gene. Study-wide findings and caveats: Only CDR3 sequence similarity suggested viral specificity, without known HCMV serostatus. Clones missing pre-surgery may reflect undersampling of that blood sample.

Assay used: immunoSEQ multiplex PCR; TCRdb lists only in-frame clones, some missing. Counted here are tens of thousands of clones, about 92% occurring once; the ten biggest clones make up roughly 1.4%. For this clone: Its antigen is undetermined.

Sequencing was limited to surgery cases with top T cell transcript signatures in brain tissue. Before surgery, patients took at least one anti-epileptic drug. This specimen was peripheral blood, taken at surgery. This chain links TRBV27 with TRBJ2-5, with TRBD2 matching over 11 bases. This sequence originates from a boy under two years old with tuberous sclerosis and intractable seizures. CDR3 residues: CASSSLKGGGTSGGQETQYF. In nucleotides, the CDR3 is TGTGCCAGCAGTTCCCTTAAGGGAGGAGGGACTAGCGGTGGACAAGAGACCCAGTACTTC.